This T cell receptor (beta chain) came from a study of metastatic and nonmetastatic thyroid tumors. TCRdb reprocessed the PCR reads using MiXCR. The table shows 70,000 or so clones, with more than 13% occurring only once. This clone has at least ten counts. V dropped 6 bases and J dropped 7; count of bases not matched to a gene: 8. CDR3 length: 14 residues. CDR1 KGHSH and CDR2 LQKENI come from the germline V gene. Prior to thyroid surgery, none of the patients had received any treatment. The specimen sequenced was blood. This clonotype originated in a male donor with papillary thyroid cancer or a benign thyroid nodule (not recorded which). Some clones in this sample may be carry-over from other donors' samples. The chain combines TRBV18 with TRBJ2-2, with 7 nucleotides matching TRBD1. CDR3 DNA sequence: TGTGCCAGCTCCTGGGACAGAATGGGCGGGGAGCTGTTTTTT. This encodes CASSWDRMGGELFF.